The T cell receptor beta chain under discussion was sequenced for a study of preoperative IRX-2 immunotherapy in early breast cancer. CDR3 length: 16 residues. Germline CDR1 reads MDHEN; CDR2 reads SYDVKM. V lost 4 bases, J lost 2 bases, and 15 bases lay in between. Treatment of the sample: preoperative locoregional IRX-2 cytokine immunotherapy. Preoperative locoregional IRX-2 cytokine immunotherapy was tested in the phase Ib source study. Produced via immunoSEQ multiplex PCR; TCRdb's table is partial and in-frame only. This sample carries over 30,000 clones, just under 90% of them seen once, and the ten largest clones take 1.6%.

The sequences come from tumor tissue, collected after IRX-2 immunotherapy. This sequence was found in a human donor with breast cancer. The rearrangement uses TRBV28 and TRBJ2-1; the D gene could be TRBD1 or TRBD2 (5 bases each). This chain's CDR3 is CASSYSFGDAYNEQFF. The CDR3 coding sequence is TGTGCCAGCAGTTACTCTTTCGGGGACGCCTACAATGAGCAGTTCTTC.